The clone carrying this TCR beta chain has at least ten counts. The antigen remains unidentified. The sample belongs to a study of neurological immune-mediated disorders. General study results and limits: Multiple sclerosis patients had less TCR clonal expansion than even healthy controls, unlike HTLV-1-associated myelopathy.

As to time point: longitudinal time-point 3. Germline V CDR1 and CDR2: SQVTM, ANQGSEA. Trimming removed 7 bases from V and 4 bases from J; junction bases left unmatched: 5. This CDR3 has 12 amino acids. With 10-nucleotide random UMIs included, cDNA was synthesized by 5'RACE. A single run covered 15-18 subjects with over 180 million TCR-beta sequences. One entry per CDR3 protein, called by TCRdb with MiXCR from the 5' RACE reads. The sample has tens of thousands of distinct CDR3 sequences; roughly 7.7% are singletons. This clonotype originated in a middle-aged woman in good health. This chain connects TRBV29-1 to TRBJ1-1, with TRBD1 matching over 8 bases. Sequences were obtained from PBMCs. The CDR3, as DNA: TGCAGCGCCGTAACAGGGGGCACTGAAGCTTTCTTT. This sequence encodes CSAVTGGTEAFF. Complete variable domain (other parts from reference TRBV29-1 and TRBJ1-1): SAVISQKPSRDICQRGTSLTIQCQVDSQVTMMFWYRQQPGQSLTLIATANQGSEATYESGFVIDKFPISRPNLTFSTLTVSNMSPEDSSIYLCSAVTGGTEAFFGQGTRLTVV.